Sequencing of this TCR beta chain was carried out in a study of cytomegalovirus exposure and HLA in healthy donors (dated by TCRdb to the late 2010s). About the study as a whole: According to a later analysis, one platform produced both the roughly 120 validation repertoires and the 620 or so repertoires of the first cohort. The aim of the study was to test whether cataloging public T cell receptors could identify signatures of past pathogen exposure. Besides the first cohort of around 670 subjects, a separate validation cohort made up of 90 to 150 different subjects was used. To predict cytomegalovirus infection status, the study combined high-throughput TCR immunosequencing, statistical association of individual TCRs with disease status, and machine learning. Overall results and qualifications from the work: A later analysis lacked HLA typing for the validation cohort, so it scored co-occurrence in that cohort across all 110 or so repertoires. In a later analysis, TCRs clustered in the first cohort were found to also tend to co-occur in the roughly 120 validation repertoires, with 85% to 95% of cluster scores above 0. According to the authors, the approach could potentially be generalized to other disease states and immunological phenotypes. In vitro tests confirmed that a few of the cytomegalovirus-associated TCR beta chains recognize cytomegalovirus antigens. A total of fewer than 200 TCR beta chains were listed by the study as associated with cytomegalovirus. Cytomegalovirus status was reported to be diagnosed by the classifier with high specificity and sensitivity in both the original and validation cohorts. Across donors, most TCR sequences were observed very rarely, whereas some public TCRs were present in many individuals.

Separate from the roughly 650-subject first cohort, the validation cohort of roughly 110 subjects was the group to which the donors belonged. Library creation used the immunoSEQ multiplex PCR assay. As for the authors' bioinformatics: A statistical classification framework was built to diagnose cytomegalovirus status from the catalog of TCR beta chain sequences. Drawn from immuneACCESS, this table holds only the in-frame rearrangements with V and J called that TCRdb kept. Clones are partly lost; checked studies trace under half to an unresolved V gene and leave the rest unexplained. The DNA was the basis for D and trimming; V, J and clone size are from that table. The sample table contains 200,000 to 250,000 clones; only one count was recorded for around nine tenths of them. 0.85% to 1.2% of the sample is in the top ten clones. As concerns this clone: The antigen it binds to is not known. Base-call qualities are not available, and no considerably larger clone is one nucleotide away.

The material sequenced was PBMCs. The clonotype comes from a woman in her late teens or twenties in good health and CMV-seronegative.

The CDR3 loop reads CSVETSGTRTDTQYF. The nucleotides read TGCAGCGTGGAGACTAGCGGGACAAGAACAGATACGCAGTATTTT. Recombination joined TRBV29-1 with TRBJ2-3, with 11 bases aligning to TRBD2. CDR1 is given as SQVTM and CDR2 as ANQGSEA, both from the germline V gene. Including the terminal cysteine and phenylalanine, the CDR3 comprises 15 residues. Only the CDR3 DNA stays, 45 bases, in frame from base 1. Germline trimming: 6 bases from V, 3 bases from J; junction bases outside gene matches: 8.